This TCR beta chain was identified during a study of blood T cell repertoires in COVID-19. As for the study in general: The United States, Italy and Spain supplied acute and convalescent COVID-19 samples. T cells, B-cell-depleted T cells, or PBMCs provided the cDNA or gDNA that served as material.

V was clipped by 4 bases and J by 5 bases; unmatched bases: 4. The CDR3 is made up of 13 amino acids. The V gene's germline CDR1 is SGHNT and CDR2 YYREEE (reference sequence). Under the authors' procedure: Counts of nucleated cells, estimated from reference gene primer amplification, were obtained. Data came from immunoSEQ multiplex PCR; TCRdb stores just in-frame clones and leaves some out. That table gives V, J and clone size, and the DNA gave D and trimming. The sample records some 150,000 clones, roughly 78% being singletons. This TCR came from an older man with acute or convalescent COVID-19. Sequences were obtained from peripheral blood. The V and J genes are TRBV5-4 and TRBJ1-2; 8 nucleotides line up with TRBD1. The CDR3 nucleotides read TGTGCCAGCAGCCAGGGACAGGAGTATGGCTACACCTTC. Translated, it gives CASSQGQEYGYTF.